This T cell receptor beta chain is drawn from a study of cytotoxic CD8 clonotypes in ibrutinib-treated CLL. Study findings and constraints: Clonality climbed at ibrutinib response, then dropped toward baseline at progression. Clonotypes that were public were uncommon, and they contracted or stayed stable on treatment.

The targeted sequencing depth was 1 in 200,000 to 1 in 1 million T cells. Using immunoSEQ multiplex PCR, the repertoire was profiled, and TCRdb retains in-frame clones only, with some absent. The repertoire consists of more than 150,000 clones, with around three quarters occurring once and the leading ten covering 13%. The sample holds a few counts of this clone. Its specificity is unknown. This CDR3 is built from 15 residues. V was pared by 3 bases and J by 0 bases, with 1 base of the junction left unmatched. Germline assignment: CDR1 SGDLS and CDR2 YYNGEE. The sequence came from a human donor with chronic lymphocytic leukemia. The source was PBMCs, collected after 24 months of ibrutinib treatment. V usage is TRBV9 and J usage is TRBJ2-2; 8 bases line up with TRBD1. CDR3 loop: CASSATGANTGELFF. CDR3 bases: TGTGCCAGCAGCGCGACAGGGGCGAACACCGGGGAGCTGTTTTTT.